This T cell receptor beta chain was identified in a study of blood T cell repertoires in COVID-19. The germline gives CDR1 SGHRS, CDR2 YFSETQ. V lost 3 bases, J lost 5 bases, and 6 bases stayed unmatched. The CDR3 has 16 amino acids. The data were produced by immunoSEQ multiplex PCR, yet TCRdb's version contains in-frame clones alone and is incomplete. The sample comprises around 150,000 clones, more than 65% of which are singletons, and around 4% rests with the top ten. This chain links TRBV5-1 with TRBJ2-5; 14 bases map to TRBD2. Sequenced sample: peripheral blood. The clonotype was recovered from a man in his 60s with acute or convalescent COVID-19. CDR3 loop: CASSSGTSGGRETQYF. The CDR3 DNA is TGCGCCAGCAGCTCGGGGACTAGCGGGGGTCGGGAGACCCAGTACTTC.